This T cell receptor beta chain was captured by sequencing in a study of Ad26.COV2.S vaccination and SARS-CoV-2 variants (dated by TCRdb to the early 2020s). Study-level background: Donors in the vaccine arm were drawn from COV1001, a multicentre, randomized, double-blind, placebo-controlled phase I-IIa trial testing Ad26.COV2.S in healthy adults. A total of 32 samples were included in the TCR-sequenced set, comprising some 20 Ad26.COV2.S vaccine recipients, 5 placebo recipients and 8 SARS-CoV-2 convalescent individuals. Trial participants were randomized into five groups of five, in which low-dose or high-dose Ad26.COV2.S was given once or twice, or placebo was given on both occasions. TCRbeta repertoire sequencing served as the tool for gauging how specific and how broad the SARS-CoV-2-reactive T cell receptors were following Ad26.COV2.S vaccination. Throughout the experiments and outcome assessment, investigators stayed blinded to trial group allocation. Ad26.COV2.S was administered intramuscularly at a dose of 5x10^10 or 1x10^11 viral particles, either as one shot or as two shots given 56 days apart. The investigation overall reported the following: Non-spike TCR breadth was comparable between vaccine and placebo recipients, consistent with the vaccine containing only spike. Ad26.COV2.S recipients had higher spike-specific TCR breadth than placebo recipients (P = 0.0014). Comparing responses between vaccine doses or regimens was not something the study was powered to do. After vaccination, substantial breadth of spike-specific CD8+ and CD4+ T cell responses was reported. The authors noted that total T cell responses may have been underestimated by the TCR breadth and depth analyses.

The immunoSEQ Assay was used to sequence TCRbeta CDR3 regions. After extraction, genomic DNA underwent amplification by bias-controlled multiplex PCR, followed by high-throughput sequencing. The paper's data handling went like this. To quantify the absolute abundance of every unique TCRbeta CDR3 region, sequences were collapsed and filtered. Usable DNA was measured by amplifying reference genes present in all nucleated cells, and TCRbeta template counts were normalized to that usable DNA to estimate T cell fraction. Repertoire TCRs were annotated as SARS-CoV-2-specific when V gene, CDR3 amino acid sequence and J gene were exactly matched to a known reactive TCR set. MIRA supplied the reference SARS-CoV-2 TCR set, which was filtered for enrichment in COVID-19-positive ImmuneCODE repertoires so that public or cross-reactive TCRs were removed. Using the MIRA antigens, annotated TCRs were further analysed by specific ORF or by position within an ORF. Breadth was defined as annotated unique rearrangements over total unique productive rearrangements; depth was the summed frequency of those rearrangements. TCR breadth was compared between groups using two-sided Wilcoxon rank-sum tests. In its TCRdb copy, this immuneACCESS table keeps in-frame sequences only and misses some clones. Where compared with another copy, unresolved V genes explain less than half of these, and the others have no known cause. The DNA gave D and trimming, while V, J and clone size come from that table. The sample profile shows approximately 350,000 clones; roughly 84% of them were found once. The top ten clonotypes cover more than 3% of the sample.

Comment on this clone: Its target antigen remains unknown. Per-nucleotide qualities are absent, and no much larger clonotype sits a single base away.

V sheds 5 bases and J sheds 3 bases, leaving 7 bases between their ends. The CDR3 covers 12 residues, taking in both the cysteine and the phenylalanine. Of all the DNA, just the CDR3 is kept, 36 bases in frame from base 1. The germline V gene provides CDR1 LGHNT and CDR2 FRNRAP. Explained via the paper, the treatment or condition label denotes: 19 received Ad26.COV2.S at low or high dose, single or two shots; 5 received placebo; per-sample allocation not given. Repertoires of vaccine and placebo recipients were sequenced from samples taken on day 63 after the first injection. Between 29 July and 7 August 2020, Cohort 1b enrolled about 27 adults aged 18-55 years at one site in Boston, USA. As a vaccine, Ad26.COV2.S was a replication-incompetent adenovirus type 26 vector that expressed a prefusion-stabilized SARS-CoV-2 spike protein derived from the original Wuhan strain.

The chain employs TRBV12-5 and TRBJ1-1; too little of a D gene remains to name it. The sequencing here drew on peripheral blood, taken in a trial of Ad26.COV2.S vaccine versus placebo. The clonotype originates from a person between 18 and 60 years old who received the Ad26.COV2.S COVID-19 vaccine or a placebo. This receptor carries the CDR3 CASGELYTEAFF. The DNA is TGTGCTAGTGGTGAGCTCTACACTGAAGCTTTCTTT.